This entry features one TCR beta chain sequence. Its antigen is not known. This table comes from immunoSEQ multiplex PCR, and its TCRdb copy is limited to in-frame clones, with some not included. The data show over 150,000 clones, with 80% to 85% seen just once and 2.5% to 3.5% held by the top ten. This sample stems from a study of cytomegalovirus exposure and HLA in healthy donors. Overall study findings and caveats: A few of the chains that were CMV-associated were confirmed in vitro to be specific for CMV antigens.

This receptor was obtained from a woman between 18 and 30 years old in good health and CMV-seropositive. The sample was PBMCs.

CDR3 DNA: TGTGCCAGCTCACCACCCCAGGGTAGCACAGATACGCAGTATTTT. Its translation: CASSPPQGSTDTQYF. The chain recombines TRBV18 with TRBJ2-3; D possibly corresponds to TRBD1 (5 bases). The CDR3 length is 15 residues. V shed 0 bases and J shed 0 bases, with 7 bases lying between them. Germline V lookup: CDR1 KGHSH, CDR2 LQKENI. Looking up the rest from reference TRBV18 and TRBJ2-3 gives the full variable domain: NAGVMQNPRHLVRRRGQEARLRCSPMKGHSHVYWYRQLPEEGLKFMVYLQKENIIDESGMPKERFSAEFPKEGPSILRIQQVVRGDSAAYFCASSPPQGSTDTQYFGPGTRLTVL.